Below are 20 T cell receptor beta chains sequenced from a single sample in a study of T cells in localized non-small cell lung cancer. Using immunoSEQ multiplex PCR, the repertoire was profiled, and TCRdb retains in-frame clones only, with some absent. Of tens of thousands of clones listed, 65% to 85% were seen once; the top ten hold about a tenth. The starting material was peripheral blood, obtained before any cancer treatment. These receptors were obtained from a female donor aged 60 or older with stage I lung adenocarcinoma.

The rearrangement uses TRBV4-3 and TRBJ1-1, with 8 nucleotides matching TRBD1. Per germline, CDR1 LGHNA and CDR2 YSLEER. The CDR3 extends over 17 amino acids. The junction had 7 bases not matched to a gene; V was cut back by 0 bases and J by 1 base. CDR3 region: CASSQDRQGAANTEAFF. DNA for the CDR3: TGCGCCAGCAGCCAAGATCGGCAGGGGGCAGCGAACACTGAAGCTTTCTTT.

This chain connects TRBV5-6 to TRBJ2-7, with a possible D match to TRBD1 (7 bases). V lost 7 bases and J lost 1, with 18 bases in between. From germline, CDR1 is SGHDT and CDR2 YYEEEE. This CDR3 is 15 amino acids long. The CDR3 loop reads CASSFGGGVSYEQYF. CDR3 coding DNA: TGTGCCAGCTCGTTTGGAGGGGGCGTTTCCTACGAGCAGTACTTC.

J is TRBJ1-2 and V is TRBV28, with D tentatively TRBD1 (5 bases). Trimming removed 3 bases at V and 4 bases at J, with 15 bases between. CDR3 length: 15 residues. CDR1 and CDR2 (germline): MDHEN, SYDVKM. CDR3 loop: CASSFKFGTAYGYTF. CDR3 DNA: TGTGCCAGCAGTTTCAAGTTCGGGACGGCCTATGGCTACACCTTC.

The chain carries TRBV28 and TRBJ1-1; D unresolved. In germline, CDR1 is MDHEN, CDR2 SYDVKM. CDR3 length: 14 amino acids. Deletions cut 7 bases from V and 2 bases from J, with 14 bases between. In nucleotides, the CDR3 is TGTGCCAGCAAATTTCAGGCGGCCAACACTGAAGCTTTCTTT. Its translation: CASKFQAANTEAFF.

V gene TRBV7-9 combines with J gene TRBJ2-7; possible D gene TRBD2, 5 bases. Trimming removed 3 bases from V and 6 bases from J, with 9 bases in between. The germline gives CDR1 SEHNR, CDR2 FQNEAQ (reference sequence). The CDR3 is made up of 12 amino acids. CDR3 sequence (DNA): TGTGCCAGCAGCTTCGGCGGGCCCGAGCAGTACTTC. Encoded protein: CASSFGGPEQYF.

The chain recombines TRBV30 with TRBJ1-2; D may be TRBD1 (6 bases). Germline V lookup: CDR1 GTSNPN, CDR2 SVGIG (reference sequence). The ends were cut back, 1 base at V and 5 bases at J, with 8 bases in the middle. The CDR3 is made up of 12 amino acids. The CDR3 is CAWSAGQYGYTF. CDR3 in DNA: TGTGCCTGGAGTGCCGGACAGTATGGCTACACCTTC.

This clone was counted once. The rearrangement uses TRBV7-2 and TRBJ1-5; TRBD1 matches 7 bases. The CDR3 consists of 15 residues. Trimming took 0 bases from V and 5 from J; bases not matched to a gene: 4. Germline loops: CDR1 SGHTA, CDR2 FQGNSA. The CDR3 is CASSLATGYDQPQHF. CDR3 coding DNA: TGTGCCAGCAGCTTAGCGACAGGGTACGATCAGCCCCAGCATTTT.

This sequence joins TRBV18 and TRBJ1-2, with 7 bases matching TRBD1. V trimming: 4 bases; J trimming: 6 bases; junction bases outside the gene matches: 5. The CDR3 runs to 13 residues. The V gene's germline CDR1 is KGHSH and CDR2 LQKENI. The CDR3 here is CASSREQGNGYTF. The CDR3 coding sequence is TGTGCCAGCTCACGTGAACAGGGGAATGGCTACACCTTC. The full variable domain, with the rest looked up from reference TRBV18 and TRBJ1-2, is NAGVMQNPRHLVRRRGQEARLRCSPMKGHSHVYWYRQLPEEGLKFMVYLQKENIIDESGMPKERFSAEFPKEGPSILRIQQVVRGDSAAYFCASSREQGNGYTFGSGTRLTVV.

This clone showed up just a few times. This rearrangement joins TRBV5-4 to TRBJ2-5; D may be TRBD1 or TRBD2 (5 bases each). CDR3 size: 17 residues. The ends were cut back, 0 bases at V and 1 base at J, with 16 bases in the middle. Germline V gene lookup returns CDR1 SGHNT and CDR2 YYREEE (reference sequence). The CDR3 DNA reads TGTGCCAGCAGCTTGGGTCCGGCTGGGACCCTCCAAGAGACCCAGTACTTC. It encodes CASSLGPAGTLQETQYF.

CDR3: CASSQAEGYGYTF. Here the CDR3 DNA reads TGCGCCAGCAGCCAAGCGGAGGGCTATGGCTACACCTTC. This chain links TRBV4-1 with TRBJ1-2; no firm D call. The CDR3 is 13 residues long. Germline CDR1 and CDR2: MGHRA and YSYEKL. V was cut by 1 base and J by 4 bases, with 7 bases left in between.

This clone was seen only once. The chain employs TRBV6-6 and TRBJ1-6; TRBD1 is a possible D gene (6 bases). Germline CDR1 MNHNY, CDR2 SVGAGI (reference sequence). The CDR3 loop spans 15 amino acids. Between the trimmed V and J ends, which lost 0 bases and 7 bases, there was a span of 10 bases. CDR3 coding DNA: TGTGCCAGCAGTTACTCCCAGGGGCGAAATTCACCCCTCCACTTT. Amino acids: CASSYSQGRNSPLHF.

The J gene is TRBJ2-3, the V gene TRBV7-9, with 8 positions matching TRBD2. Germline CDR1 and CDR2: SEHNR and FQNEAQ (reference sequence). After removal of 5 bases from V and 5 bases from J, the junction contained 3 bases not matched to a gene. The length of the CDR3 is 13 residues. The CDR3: CASSQSGRDTQYF. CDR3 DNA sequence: TGTGCCAGCAGCCAAAGCGGGAGAGATACGCAGTATTTT.

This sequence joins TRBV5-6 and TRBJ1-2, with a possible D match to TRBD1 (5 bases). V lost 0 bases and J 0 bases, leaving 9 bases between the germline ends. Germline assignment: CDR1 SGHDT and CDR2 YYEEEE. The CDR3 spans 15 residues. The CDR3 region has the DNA TGTGCCAGCAGCTTGGGGGGGAGAGCTAACTATGGCTACACCTTC. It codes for CASSLGGRANYGYTF.

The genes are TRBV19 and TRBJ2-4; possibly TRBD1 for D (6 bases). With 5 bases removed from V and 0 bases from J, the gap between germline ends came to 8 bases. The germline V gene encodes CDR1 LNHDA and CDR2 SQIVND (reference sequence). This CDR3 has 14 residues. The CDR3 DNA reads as TGTGCCAGTAGTGGGGGCCGAGCCAAAAACATTCAGTACTTC. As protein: CASSGGRAKNIQYF.

The CDR3 sequence is CASRSTSKGYTF. The CDR3 coding sequence is TGTGCCAGCAGGTCAACATCGAAAGGCTACACCTTC. The J gene is TRBJ1-2, the V gene TRBV28; D ambiguous. Deletions cut 6 bases from V and 8 bases from J, with 13 bases between. The V gene's germline CDR1 is MDHEN and CDR2 SYDVKM. This CDR3 has 12 residues.

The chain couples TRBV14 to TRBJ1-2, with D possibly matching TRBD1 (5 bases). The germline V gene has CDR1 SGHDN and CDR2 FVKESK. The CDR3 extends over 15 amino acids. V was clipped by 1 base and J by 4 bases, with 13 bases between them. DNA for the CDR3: TGTGCCAGCAGCCAAGGAGGGGCTGAGAGCTATGGCTACACCTTC. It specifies CASSQGGAESYGYTF.

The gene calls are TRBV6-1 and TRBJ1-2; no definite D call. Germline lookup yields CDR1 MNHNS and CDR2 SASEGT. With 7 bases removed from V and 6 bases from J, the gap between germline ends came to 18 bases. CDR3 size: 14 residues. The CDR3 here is CASIRFVGNDGYTF. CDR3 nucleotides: TGTGCCAGCATTCGGTTCGTTGGCAATGATGGCTACACCTTC.

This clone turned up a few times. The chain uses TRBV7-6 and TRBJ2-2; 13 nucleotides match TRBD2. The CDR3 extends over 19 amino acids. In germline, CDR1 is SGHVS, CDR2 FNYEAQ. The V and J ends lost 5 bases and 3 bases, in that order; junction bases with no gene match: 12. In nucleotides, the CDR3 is TGTGCCAGCAGCGCCGAGACTAGCGGGGGGTGGCGAGACACCGGGGAGCTGTTTTTT. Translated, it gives CASSAETSGGWRDTGELFF.

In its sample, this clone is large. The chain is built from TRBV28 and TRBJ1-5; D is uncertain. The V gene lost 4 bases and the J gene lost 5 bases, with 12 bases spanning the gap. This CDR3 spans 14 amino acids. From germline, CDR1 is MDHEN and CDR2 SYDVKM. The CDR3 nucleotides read TGTGCCAGCAGTTCTTTGTCCTCGGATCAGCCCCAGCATTTT. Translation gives CASSSLSSDQPQHF.

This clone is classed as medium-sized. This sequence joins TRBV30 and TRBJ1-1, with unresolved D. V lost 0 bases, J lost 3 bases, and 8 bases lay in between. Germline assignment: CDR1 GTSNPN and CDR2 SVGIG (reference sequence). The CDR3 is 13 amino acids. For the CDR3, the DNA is TGTGCCTGGAGTGTAACCCGGGACACTGAAGCTTTCTTT. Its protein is CAWSVTRDTEAFF.